The T cell receptor (beta chain) described here comes from a study of a mutant IDH1 vaccine in newly diagnosed glioma. Germline V gene lookup returns CDR1 GTSNPN and CDR2 SVGIG (reference sequence). After removal of 4 bases from V and 2 bases from J, the junction contained 3 bases not matched to a gene. This CDR3 contains 14 residues. Regarding the study as a whole: Among all patients, vaccine-induced immune responses occurred in 80% to 95%. Changes to the top peripheral T cell clonotypes appeared unrelated to pseudoprogression.

The time point: baseline, week 1 (first vaccination visit). Documented treatment: pre-vaccination baseline after standard-of-care therapy. Newly diagnosed WHO grade 3 or 4 IDH1-mutant, ATRX-lost astrocytomas were identified in the donors. This clone appeared a single time. The antigen remains undetermined. Method: immunoSEQ multiplex PCR; TCRdb's copy keeps in-frame clones and lacks some. The profile covers some 22,000 clones, with approximately 90% appearing a single time and around 8.4% taken by the ten largest. This sample comprised PBMCs, obtained from a glioma patient treated with radiotherapy, temozolomide or both. The clonotype comes from a man aged 25-45 years with glioma. V usage is TRBV30 and J usage is TRBJ2-1, with 9 bases aligning to TRBD2. The CDR3 DNA reads as TGTGCCTGGAAGCGGGAGGAGGCCTACAATGAGCAGTTCTTC. This sequence encodes CAWKREEAYNEQFF.